Many counts were recorded for the clone carrying this T cell receptor beta chain. TCRdb recomputed calls from the RT-PCR reads with MiXCR, one row per CDR3 protein. There are 100,000 to 120,000 distinct CDR3 sequences in the sample; about a third occur only once, and 27% lies in the top ten. This specimen belongs to a study of patients and donors after allogeneic stem cell transplantation. V was shortened by 7 bases and J by 1 base, with 19 bases between the two germline ends. The CDR3 has 16 residues. This clonotype was obtained from a human donor who was either an allogeneic HSCT recipient or a stem cell or donor lymphocyte infusion donor (not recorded which). It is not recorded whose cells these are; they may come from a transplant donor. Sequencing was done on a sample of blood, either unsorted or a sorted T cell fraction (not recorded which). The V and J genes are TRBV12-3 or TRBV12-4 and TRBJ1-1; possible D gene TRBD1, 5 bases. The CDR3 is CASTGTASAPNTEAFF. The DNA of the CDR3 is TGTGCCAGCACCGGGACGGCGTCGGCCCCGAACACTGAAGCTTTCTTT.